This T cell receptor (beta chain) is drawn from a study of Ad26.COV2.S vaccination and SARS-CoV-2 variants. Study at large: Donor was in the COV1001 Ad26.COV2.S trial arm. Administration of Ad26.COV2.S was intramuscular, either once or twice 56 days apart. Study-wide results and caveats: Whether participants received vaccine or placebo, their non-spike TCR breadth was similar. Possible underestimation of total T cell responses by the TCR breadth and depth analyses was noted.

The germline V gene has CDR1 SGHVS and CDR2 FQNEAQ. CDR3 length: 15 amino acids. Trimming pared 2 bases from V and 0 bases from J, leaving 11 bases between. Treatment specified: about 20 received Ad26.COV2.S at low or high dose, single or two shots; roughly five received placebo; per-sample allocation not given. Day 63 following the first vaccine or placebo injection was when the samples were taken. Sequenced by immunoSEQ multiplex PCR; TCRdb stores in-frame clones only, minus some. Of some 300,000 clones listed, around four fifths were seen once; the top ten hold approximately 2.2%. As concerns this clone: What it binds is unknown.

This clonotype was sampled from a person aged 18-65 years who received the Ad26.COV2.S COVID-19 vaccine or a placebo. The J gene is TRBJ2-7, the V gene TRBV7-8, with unresolved D. Sequenced here: peripheral blood, sampled in a trial of Ad26.COV2.S vaccine versus placebo. CDR3: CASSLYESSSYEQYF. The CDR3 DNA sequence: TGTGCCAGCAGCTTATACGAGTCGAGCTCCTACGAGCAGTACTTC.